Here is one T cell receptor beta chain with its context. The source of the sample is a study of cytomegalovirus exposure and HLA in healthy donors. The PCR contained 60 Vbeta and 13 Jbeta primers. Repertoires were generated with immunoSEQ multiplex PCR, while TCRdb's copy carries only in-frame clones and drops some. The table includes under 250,000 clones, approximately 78% detected once. This CDR3 comprises 11 residues. Between the trimmed V and J ends, which lost 5 bases and 5 bases, there was a span of 5 bases. The germline CDR1 and CDR2 sequences are SEHNR and FQNEAQ (reference sequence). The rearrangement joins TRBV7-9 to TRBJ2-3; D ambiguous. Sequenced: PBMCs. The clonotype was recovered from a male donor in good health and CMV-seronegative. Written as DNA, the CDR3 is TGTGCCAGCAGCCCTAAAGATACGCAGTATTTT. Protein sequence: CASSPKDTQYF. Drawing the rest from reference TRBV7-9 and TRBJ2-3, the complete variable domain is DTGVSQNPRHKITKRGQNVTFRCDPISEHNRLYWYRQTLGQGPEFLTYFQNEAQLEKSRLLSDRFSAERPKGSFSTLEIQRTEQGDSAMYLCASSPKDTQYFGPGTRLTVL.